The 17 T cell receptor beta chains given below trace back to one sample, sequenced in a study of regulatory T cells in long-lasting Graves disease. Time point meaning: newly diagnosed GD, antithyroid drugs for less than 3 months. Making the TCR library involved RNA that had been extracted from PBMCs. HTBI primers from iRepertoire and Arm-PCR of CDR3 regions yielded the TCR beta libraries. MiXCR, run by TCRdb on the multiplex PCR reads, gives a single entry per CDR3 protein. The data hold 580,000 or so distinct CDR3 sequences, with about 15% observed a single time. In addition, the sample was reused for a study of T cells in Graves' hyperthyroidism and ophthalmopathy.

Sequenced here: peripheral blood mononuclear cells (PBMCs), sampled at new diagnosis, from a patient treated with antithyroid drugs. These receptors were obtained from a young man with Graves disease.

In this sample, this clonotype turned up a few times. The CDR3: CASSLDLAGREETQYF. CDR3 sequence (DNA): TGTGCCAGCAGCTTAGATCTCGCAGGACGGGAAGAGACCCAGTACTTC. The genes are TRBV11-2 and TRBJ2-5, with unresolved D. Between the trimmed V and J ends, which lost 0 bases and 3 bases, there was a span of 14 bases. Germline CDR1 SGHAT, CDR2 FQNNGV. CDR3 size: 16 residues.

This clonotype showed up just once. A much larger clone sits a single nucleotide away, making a read error possible. The chain is built from TRBV2 and TRBJ1-5, with 9 positions matching TRBD1. Per germline, CDR1 SNHLY and CDR2 FYNNEI. This CDR3 has 15 amino acids. In nucleotides, the CDR3 is TGTGCCAGCAGACCACAGGGGGCATTTAGTCAGTCCCAGCATTTT. Translating gives CASRPQGAFSQSQHF.

This clonotype was picked up many times. V is TRBV12-3 or TRBV12-4 and J is TRBJ1-5; D is undetermined. Trimming shortened V by 7 bases and J by 6 bases, and 16 bases separated the two germline ends. This CDR3 contains 14 residues. DNA of the CDR3: TGTGCCAGCACCATTCGGCGGTCGCGTCAGCCCCAGCATTTT. Translated: CASTIRRSRQPQHF.

This clonotype was counted ten times or more. This chain uses TRBV20-1 with TRBJ2-3; D may be TRBD1 (9 bases). The CDR3 extends over 16 amino acids. Germline V CDR1 and CDR2: DFQATT, SNEGSKA (reference sequence). V lost 6 bases and J lost 1, with 20 bases in between. The CDR3 loop reads CSASPRGDRGTDTQYF. The CDR3 region has the DNA TGCAGTGCCAGCCCGCGGGGGGACAGGGGCACAGATACGCAGTATTTT.

DNA of the CDR3: TGCGCCAGCAGCTTGGTGGCCTTAAACAATGAGCAGTTCTTC. Amino acid sequence: CASSLVALNNEQFF. The chain has TRBV5-1 and TRBJ2-1; D is undetermined. Germline lookup yields CDR1 SGHRS and CDR2 YFSETQ. V was shortened by 0 bases and J by 5 bases, with 9 bases between the two germline ends. The CDR3 runs to 14 residues.

The CDR3 loop is CASSSQRGQQETQYF. In DNA, the CDR3 is TGTGCCAGCAGCTCACAAAGGGGACAGCAAGAGACCCAGTACTTC. The rearrangement uses TRBV7-3 and TRBJ2-5, with 7 bases that match TRBD1. The V segment lost 4 bases and the J segment 2 bases; nucleotides outside the gene matches: 7. The CDR3 has 15 residues. Germline V lookup: CDR1 SGHTA, CDR2 FQGTGA.

As DNA, the CDR3 is TGCGCCAGCAGCCAAGATCTGGCGGGACAGGGATTAGATACGCAGTATTTT. This translates into CASSQDLAGQGLDTQYF. The rearrangement joins TRBV4-1 to TRBJ2-3; 9 bases are shared with TRBD1. The CDR3 has 17 amino acids. Germline CDR1 reads MGHRA; CDR2 reads YSYEKL. The ends lost 0 bases at V and 5 bases at J; junction bases unmatched: 9.

J is TRBJ1-6 and V is TRBV7-9; D uncertain. V gave up 2 bases and J gave up 10 bases, with 15 bases separating them. CDR1 is SEHNR, CDR2 FQNEAQ, per germline (reference sequence). This CDR3 is built from 15 residues. The CDR3 loop is CASSLPDPTSSPLHF. The CDR3 nucleotides are TGTGCCAGCAGCTTACCCGATCCTACCTCCTCACCCCTCCACTTT. The entire variable domain, with the rest obtained from reference TRBV7-9 and TRBJ1-6, is as follows: DTGVSQNPRHKITKRGQNVTFRCDPISEHNRLYWYRQTLGQGPEFLTYFQNEAQLEKSRLLSDRFSAERPKGSFSTLEIQRTEQGDSAMYLCASSLPDPTSSPLHFGNGTRLTVT.

The rearrangement joins TRBV12-5 to TRBJ1-1; possibly TRBD1 for D (5 bases). Germline lookup yields CDR1 LGHNT and CDR2 FRNRAP. The germline V and J ends were trimmed by 3 bases and 3 bases, with 8 bases remaining between them. This CDR3 has 13 amino acids. CDR3 region: CASGFRRDTEAFF. In DNA form, the CDR3 reads TGTGCTAGTGGTTTCCGCAGGGACACTGAAGCTTTCTTT.

This clonotype has at least ten counts. The chain joins TRBV3-1 to TRBJ1-2; D gene ambiguous. The CDR3 contains 14 residues. Germline V gives CDR1 LGHDT, CDR2 YNNKEL (reference sequence). The V end was cut by 1 base, the J end by 3 bases, with 9 bases between. In DNA form, the CDR3 reads TGTGCCAGCAGCCAAGTCGCAGGCCACTATGGCTACACCTTC. This gives the protein CASSQVAGHYGYTF.

The V and J genes are TRBV6-4 and TRBJ2-7; D perhaps matches TRBD1 (5 bases). This CDR3 is 15 amino acids long. The V and J ends lost 2 bases and 0 bases respectively, with 11 bases between them. CDR1 is MRHNA, CDR2 SNTAGT, per germline. CDR3 in DNA: TGTGCCAGCAGTGACAGGGGATTGAGCTCCTACGAGCAGTACTTC. Its translation is CASSDRGLSSYEQYF.

There are many counts of this clonotype. The CDR3 is CASSVEGAYEQYF. The DNA of the CDR3 is TGTGCCAGCAGCGTAGAGGGAGCCTACGAGCAGTACTTC. The chain joins TRBV9 to TRBJ2-7; D is perhaps TRBD2 (5 bases). With 0 bases removed from V and 2 bases from J, the gap between germline ends came to 6 bases. The CDR3 consists of 13 residues. The germline gives CDR1 SGDLS, CDR2 YYNGEE.

This clonotype came up many times. The chain carries TRBV7-3 and TRBJ2-5, with 12 positions matching TRBD1. The CDR3 loop spans 15 amino acids. Germline-derived CDR1 and CDR2 are SGHTA and FQGTGA. V shed 2 bases and J 5 bases; nucleotides not matched to a gene: 3. The CDR3 is CASSLVGTGGETQYF. CDR3 in DNA: TGTGCCAGCAGCTTAGTTGGGACAGGGGGCGAGACCCAGTACTTC. Looking up the rest from reference TRBV7-3 and TRBJ2-5 gives the full variable domain: GAGVSQTPSNKVTEKGKYVELRCDPISGHTALYWYRQSLGQGPEFLIYFQGTGAADDSGLPNDRFFAVRPEGSVSTLKIQRTERGDSAVYLCASSLVGTGGETQYFGPGTRLLVL.

This clonotype was recorded at least ten times. The gene calls are TRBV7-3 and TRBJ2-3; the D gene is possibly TRBD2 (5 bases). Trimming took 4 bases from V and 6 from J, leaving 8 bases between them. This CDR3 is 12 amino acids long. Germline lookup yields CDR1 SGHTA and CDR2 FQGTGA. CDR3 DNA: TGTGCCAGCAGCTCTACTAGGGATACGCAGTATTTT. It specifies CASSSTRDTQYF. Supplemented by reference TRBV7-3 and TRBJ2-3, the full variable domain reads GAGVSQTPSNKVTEKGKYVELRCDPISGHTALYWYRQSLGQGPEFLIYFQGTGAADDSGLPNDRFFAVRPEGSVSTLKIQRTERGDSAVYLCASSSTRDTQYFGPGTRLTVL.

In its sample, this clonotype was seen many times. J is TRBJ1-2 and V is TRBV27, with a weak D call TRBD1 (5 bases). This CDR3 is 12 amino acids long. Germline CDR1 and CDR2: MNHEY and SMNVEV (reference sequence). V dropped 5 bases and J dropped 6 bases, with 10 bases sitting between them. The CDR3 DNA sequence: TGTGCCAGCAGTACAGGTCGGAATGGCTACACCTTC. Its protein product is CASSTGRNGYTF.

CDR3 residues: CASSYVGGALSGELFF. CDR3 DNA: TGTGCCAGCAGCTATGTGGGGGGGGCGCTTTCCGGGGAGCTGTTTTTT. This rearrangement joins TRBV7-3 to TRBJ2-2, with D perhaps TRBD2 (7 bases). From germline, CDR1 is SGHTA and CDR2 FQGTGA. V was clipped by 4 bases and J by 6 bases, with 18 bases between them. The CDR3 length is 16 residues.

This clonotype was seen many times. This chain links TRBV7-9 with TRBJ2-3, with 9 bases lining up with TRBD2. CDR1 is SEHNR, CDR2 FQNEAQ, per germline (reference sequence). V trimming: 5 bases; J trimming: 6 bases; junction bases outside the gene matches: 12. This CDR3 has 16 amino acids. CDR3 DNA sequence: TGTGCCAGCAGCCCCACGACTAGCGGAAGAGGGGATACGCAGTATTTT. Its translation is CASSPTTSGRGDTQYF.